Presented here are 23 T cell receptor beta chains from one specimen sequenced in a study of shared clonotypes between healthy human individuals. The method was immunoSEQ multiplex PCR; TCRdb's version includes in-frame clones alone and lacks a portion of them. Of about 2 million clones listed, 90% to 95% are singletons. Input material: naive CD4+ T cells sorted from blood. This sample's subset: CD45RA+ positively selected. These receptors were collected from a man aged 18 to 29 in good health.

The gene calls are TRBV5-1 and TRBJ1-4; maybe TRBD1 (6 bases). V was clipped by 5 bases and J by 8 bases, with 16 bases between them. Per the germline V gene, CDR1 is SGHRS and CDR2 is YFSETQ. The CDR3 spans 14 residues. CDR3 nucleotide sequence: TGCGCCAGCAGAGCACAGGGTGTCAAGGAAAAACTGTTTTTT. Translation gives CASRAQGVKEKLFF. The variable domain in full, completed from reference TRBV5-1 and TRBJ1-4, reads KAGVTQTPRYLIKTRGQQVTLSCSPISGHRSVSWYQQTPGQGLQFLFEYFSETQRNKGNFPGRFSGRQFSNSRSEMNVSTLELGDSALYLCASRAQGVKEKLFFGSGTQLSVL.

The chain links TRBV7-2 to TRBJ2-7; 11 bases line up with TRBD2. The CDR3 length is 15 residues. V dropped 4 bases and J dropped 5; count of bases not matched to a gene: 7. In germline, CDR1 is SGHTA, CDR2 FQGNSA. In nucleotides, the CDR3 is TGTGCCAGCAGCTCCCCGACTAGCGGGACCCACGAGCAGTACTTC. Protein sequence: CASSSPTSGTHEQYF.

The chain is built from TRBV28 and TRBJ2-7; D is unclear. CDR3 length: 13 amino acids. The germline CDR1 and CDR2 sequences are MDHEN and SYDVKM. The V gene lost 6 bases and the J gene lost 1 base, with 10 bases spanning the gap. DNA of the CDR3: TGTGCCAGCAGGGTGGCGAATTCCTACGAGCAGTACTTC. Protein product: CASRVANSYEQYF.

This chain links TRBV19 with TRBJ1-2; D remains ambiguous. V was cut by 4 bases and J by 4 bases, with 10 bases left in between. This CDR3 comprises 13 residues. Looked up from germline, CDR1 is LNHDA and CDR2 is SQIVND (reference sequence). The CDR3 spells CASSRGRIYGYTF. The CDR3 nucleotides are TGTGCCAGTAGTAGAGGCAGGATCTATGGCTACACCTTC.

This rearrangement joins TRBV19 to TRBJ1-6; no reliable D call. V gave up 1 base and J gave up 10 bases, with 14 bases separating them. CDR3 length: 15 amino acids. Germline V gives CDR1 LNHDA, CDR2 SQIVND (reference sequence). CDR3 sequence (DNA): TGTGCCAGTAGTATAGCTGGCCCACCAGACTCACCCCTCCACTTT. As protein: CASSIAGPPDSPLHF. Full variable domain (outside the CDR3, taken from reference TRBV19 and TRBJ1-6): DGGITQSPKYLFRKEGQNVTLSCEQNLNHDAMYWYRQDPGQGLRLIYYSQIVNDFQKGDIAEGYSVSREKKESFPLTVTSAQKNPTAFYLCASSIAGPPDSPLHFGNGTRLTVT.

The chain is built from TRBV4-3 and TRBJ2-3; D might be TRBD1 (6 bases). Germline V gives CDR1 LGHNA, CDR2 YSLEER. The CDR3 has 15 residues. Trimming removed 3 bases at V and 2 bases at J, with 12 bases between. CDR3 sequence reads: CASSHRTDDTDTQYF. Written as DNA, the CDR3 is TGCGCCAGCAGCCACAGGACAGACGACACAGATACGCAGTATTTT.

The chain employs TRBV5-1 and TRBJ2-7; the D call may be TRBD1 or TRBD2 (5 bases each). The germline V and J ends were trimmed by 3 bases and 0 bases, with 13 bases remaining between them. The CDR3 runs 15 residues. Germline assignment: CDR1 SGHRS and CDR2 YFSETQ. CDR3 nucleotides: TGCGCCAGCAGCTCTGGGGGAACCTACTCCTACGAGCAGTACTTC. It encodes CASSSGGTYSYEQYF.

CDR3 protein: CAMSSSNTGELFF. CDR3 in DNA: TGTGCCATGTCTTCCTCGAACACCGGGGAGCTGTTTTTT. The chain couples TRBV7-8 to TRBJ2-2; D gene uncertain. Germline V CDR1 and CDR2: SGHVS, FQNEAQ. Trimming pared 10 bases from V and 0 bases from J, leaving 9 bases between. This CDR3 comprises 13 residues.

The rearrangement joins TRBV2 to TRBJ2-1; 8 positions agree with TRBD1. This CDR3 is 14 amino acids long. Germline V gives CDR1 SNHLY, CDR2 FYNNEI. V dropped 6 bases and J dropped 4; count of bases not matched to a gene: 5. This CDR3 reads CASRFQGAYNEQFF. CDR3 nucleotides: TGTGCCAGCAGATTCCAGGGGGCTTACAATGAGCAGTTCTTC.

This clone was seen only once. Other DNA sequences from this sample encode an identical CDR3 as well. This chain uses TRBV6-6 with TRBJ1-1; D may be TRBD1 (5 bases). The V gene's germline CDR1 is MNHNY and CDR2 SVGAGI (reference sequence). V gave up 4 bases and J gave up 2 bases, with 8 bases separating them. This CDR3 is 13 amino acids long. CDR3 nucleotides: TGTGCCAGCAGTTCCCAGGGTAACACTGAAGCTTTCTTT. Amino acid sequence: CASSSQGNTEAFF.

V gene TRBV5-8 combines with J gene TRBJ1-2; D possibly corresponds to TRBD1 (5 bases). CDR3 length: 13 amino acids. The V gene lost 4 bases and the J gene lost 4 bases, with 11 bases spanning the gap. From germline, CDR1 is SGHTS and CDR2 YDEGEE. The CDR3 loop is CASSPRGSYGYTF. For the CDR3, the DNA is TGTGCCAGCAGCCCACGGGGGTCCTATGGCTACACCTTC.

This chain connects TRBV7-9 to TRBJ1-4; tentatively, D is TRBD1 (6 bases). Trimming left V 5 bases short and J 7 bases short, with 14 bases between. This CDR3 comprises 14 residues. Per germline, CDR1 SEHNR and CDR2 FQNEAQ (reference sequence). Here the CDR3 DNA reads TGTGCCAGCAGCAATCAGGGGTCCGGTGAAAAACTGTTTTTT. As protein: CASSNQGSGEKLFF. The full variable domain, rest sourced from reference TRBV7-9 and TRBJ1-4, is DTGVSQNPRHKITKRGQNVTFRCDPISEHNRLYWYRQTLGQGPEFLTYFQNEAQLEKSRLLSDRFSAERPKGSFSTLEIQRTEQGDSAMYLCASSNQGSGEKLFFGSGTQLSVL.

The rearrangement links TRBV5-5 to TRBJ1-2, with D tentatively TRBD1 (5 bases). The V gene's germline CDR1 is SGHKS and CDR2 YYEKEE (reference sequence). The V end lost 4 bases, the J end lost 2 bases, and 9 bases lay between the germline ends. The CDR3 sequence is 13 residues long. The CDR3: CASSIGGNYGYTF. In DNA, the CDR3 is TGTGCCAGCAGCATCGGGGGGAACTATGGCTACACCTTC.

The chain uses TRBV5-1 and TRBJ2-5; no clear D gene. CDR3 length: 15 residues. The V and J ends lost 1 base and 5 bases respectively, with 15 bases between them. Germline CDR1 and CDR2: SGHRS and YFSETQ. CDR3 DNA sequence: TGCGCCAGCAGCTTGTCGAATACGGTGGAGGAGACCCAGTACTTC. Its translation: CASSLSNTVEETQYF.

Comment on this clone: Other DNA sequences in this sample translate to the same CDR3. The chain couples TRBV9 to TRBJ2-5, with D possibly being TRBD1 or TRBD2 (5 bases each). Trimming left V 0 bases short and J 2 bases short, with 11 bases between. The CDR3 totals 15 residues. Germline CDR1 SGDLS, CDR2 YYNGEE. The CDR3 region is CASSVAGGLQETQYF. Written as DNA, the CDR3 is TGTGCCAGCAGCGTAGCTGGGGGATTACAAGAGACCCAGTACTTC.

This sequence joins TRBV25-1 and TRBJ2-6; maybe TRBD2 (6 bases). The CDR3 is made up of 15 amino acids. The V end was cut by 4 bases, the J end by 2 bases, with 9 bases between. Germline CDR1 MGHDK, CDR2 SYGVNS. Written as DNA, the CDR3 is TGTGCCAGCAGTGCGACTAGAACTGGGGCCAACGTCCTGACTTTC. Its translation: CASSATRTGANVLTF.

The CDR3 is CASSYGTGTNEQYF. CDR3 sequence (DNA): TGTGCCAGCAGTTACGGGACAGGGACTAACGAGCAGTACTTC. The rearrangement joins TRBV6-5 to TRBJ2-7; 9 bases map to TRBD1. This CDR3 contains 14 residues. V lost 2 bases to trimming and J lost 5 bases; unmatched junction nucleotides: 4. Looked up from germline, CDR1 is MNHEY and CDR2 is SVGAGI.

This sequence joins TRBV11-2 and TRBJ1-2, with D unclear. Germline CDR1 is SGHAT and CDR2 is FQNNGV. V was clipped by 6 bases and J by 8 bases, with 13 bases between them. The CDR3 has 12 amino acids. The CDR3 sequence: CASSRAQGGYTF. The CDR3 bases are TGTGCCAGCAGTCGAGCCCAAGGCGGCTACACCTTC.

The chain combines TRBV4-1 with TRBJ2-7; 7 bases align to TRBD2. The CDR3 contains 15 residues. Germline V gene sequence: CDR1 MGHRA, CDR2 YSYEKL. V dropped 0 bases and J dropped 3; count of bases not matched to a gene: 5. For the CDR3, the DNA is TGCGCCAGCAGCCAAGATCTGGGGGGGAACTACGAGCAGTACTTC. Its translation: CASSQDLGGNYEQYF.

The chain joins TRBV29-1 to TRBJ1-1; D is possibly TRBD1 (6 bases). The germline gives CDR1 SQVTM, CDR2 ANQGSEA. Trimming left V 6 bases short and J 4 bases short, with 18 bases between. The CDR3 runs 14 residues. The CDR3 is CSVGGTQGRTEAFF. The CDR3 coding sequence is TGCAGCGTAGGGGGGACCCAGGGCCGCACTGAAGCTTTCTTT.

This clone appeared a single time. The CDR3 is CASSYRDRGFYEQYF. The CDR3 DNA reads as TGTGCCAGCAGCTACCGGGACAGGGGATTCTACGAGCAGTACTTC. J is TRBJ2-7 and V is TRBV5-6, with TRBD1 matching over 10 bases. The CDR3 has 15 residues. The V segment lost 3 bases and the J segment 3 bases; nucleotides outside the gene matches: 6. CDR1 is SGHDT and CDR2 is YYEEEE in the germline V gene.

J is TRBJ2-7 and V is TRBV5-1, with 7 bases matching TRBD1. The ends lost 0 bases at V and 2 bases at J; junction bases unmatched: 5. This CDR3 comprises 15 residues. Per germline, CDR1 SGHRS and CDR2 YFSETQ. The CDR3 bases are TGCGCCAGCAGCTTGGACTGGGACAGACCCTACGAGCAGTACTTC. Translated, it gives CASSLDWDRPYEQYF.

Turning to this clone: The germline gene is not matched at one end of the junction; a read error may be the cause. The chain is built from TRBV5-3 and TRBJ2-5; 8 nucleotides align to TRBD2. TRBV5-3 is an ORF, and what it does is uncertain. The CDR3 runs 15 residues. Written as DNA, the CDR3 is TGTGCCAGCAGCTCCGTAGCGGGGCTGATAGAGACCCAGTACTTC. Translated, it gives CASSSVAGLIETQYF.